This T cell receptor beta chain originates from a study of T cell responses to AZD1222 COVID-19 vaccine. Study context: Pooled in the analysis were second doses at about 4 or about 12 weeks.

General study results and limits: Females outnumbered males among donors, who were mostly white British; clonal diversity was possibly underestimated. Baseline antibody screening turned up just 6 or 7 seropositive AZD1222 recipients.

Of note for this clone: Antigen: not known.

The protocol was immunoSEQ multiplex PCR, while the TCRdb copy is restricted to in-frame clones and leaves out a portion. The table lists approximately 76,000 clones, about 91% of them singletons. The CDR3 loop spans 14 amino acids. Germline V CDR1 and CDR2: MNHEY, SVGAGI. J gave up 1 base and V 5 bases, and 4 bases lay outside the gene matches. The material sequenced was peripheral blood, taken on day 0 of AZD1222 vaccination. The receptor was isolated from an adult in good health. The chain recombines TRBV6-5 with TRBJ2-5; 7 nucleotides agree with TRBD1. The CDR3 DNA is TGTGCCAGCAGTACTGGGACAGTCCAAGAGACCCAGTACTTC. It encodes CASSTGTVQETQYF.